This T cell receptor (beta chain) appears in the sequencing data of a study of T cells in Graves' hyperthyroidism and ophthalmopathy. Across the study: Once the initial diagnosis was made, peripheral blood was obtained before any treatment. Study observations and caveats: For ophthalmopathy, model prediction preceded onset by a median about 6 months.

About this clonotype itself: What it binds is not known. This may be a read error: a much more frequent sequence differs by one nucleotide.

The CDR3 runs 15 residues. Germline V lookup: CDR1 SGHRS, CDR2 YFSETQ. The hyperthyroidism patients had all been newly diagnosed, and their disease duration was under 2 months. Their ages ranged from 18 to 65 years. Diagnoses were made from clinical symptoms, serum measures (thyroxine and TRAb), thyroid ultrasound and orbital computed tomography. Amplified regions were TCR beta CDR3 sequences from RNA transcripts. The TCR CDR3 first-round RT-PCR relied on the HTBI primer set. TCRdb redid the calling of the multiplex PCR reads with MiXCR, one entry per CDR3 protein. Of roughly 170,000 distinct CDR3 sequences detected, about a tenth appear once; the ten largest clones hold less than 25%.

The gene calls are TRBV5-1 and TRBJ2-3, with D perhaps TRBD1 (6 bases). The J call may be wrong; the DNA end is better matched by TRBJ1-5. The sequencing sample was made of blood. The receptor comes from a woman aged 18 to 35 with Graves' hyperthyroidism that later progressed to Graves' ophthalmopathy. The DNA of the CDR3 is TGCGCCAGCAGCGTATCGAGGGGGAGCACAGATACGCAGCATTTT. The encoded protein is CASSVSRGSTDTQHF.